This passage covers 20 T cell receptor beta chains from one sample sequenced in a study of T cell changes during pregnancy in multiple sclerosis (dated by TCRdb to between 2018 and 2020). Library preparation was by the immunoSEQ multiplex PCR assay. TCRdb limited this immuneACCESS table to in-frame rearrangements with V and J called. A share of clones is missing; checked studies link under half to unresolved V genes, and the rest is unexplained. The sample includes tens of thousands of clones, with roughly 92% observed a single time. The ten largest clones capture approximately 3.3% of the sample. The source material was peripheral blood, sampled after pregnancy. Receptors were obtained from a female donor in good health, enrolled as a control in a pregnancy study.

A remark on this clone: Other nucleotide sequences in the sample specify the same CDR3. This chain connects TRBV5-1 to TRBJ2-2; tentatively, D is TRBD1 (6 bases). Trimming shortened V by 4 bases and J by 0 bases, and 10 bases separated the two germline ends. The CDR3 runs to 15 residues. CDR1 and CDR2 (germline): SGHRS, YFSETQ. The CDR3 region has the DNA TGCGCCAGCAGCGAAGGGACAACGAACACCGGGGAGCTGTTTTTT. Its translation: CASSEGTTNTGELFF.

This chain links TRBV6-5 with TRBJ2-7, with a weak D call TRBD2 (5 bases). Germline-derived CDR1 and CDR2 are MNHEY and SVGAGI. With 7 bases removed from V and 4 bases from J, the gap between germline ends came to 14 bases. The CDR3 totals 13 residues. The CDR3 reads CASTRGVRYEQYF. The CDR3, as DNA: TGTGCCAGCACTCGGGGAGTACGGTACGAGCAGTACTTC.

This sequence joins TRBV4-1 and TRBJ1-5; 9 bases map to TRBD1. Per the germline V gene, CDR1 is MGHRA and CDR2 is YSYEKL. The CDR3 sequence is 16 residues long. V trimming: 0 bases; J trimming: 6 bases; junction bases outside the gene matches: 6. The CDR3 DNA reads TGCGCCAGCAGCCAAGAGGGACAGGGTAACGGTCAGCCCCAGCATTTT. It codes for CASSQEGQGNGQPQHF.

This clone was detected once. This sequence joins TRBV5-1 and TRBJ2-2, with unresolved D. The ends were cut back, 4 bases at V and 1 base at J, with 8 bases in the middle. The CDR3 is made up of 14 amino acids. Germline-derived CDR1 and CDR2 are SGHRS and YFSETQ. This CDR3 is CASSPEQNTGELFF. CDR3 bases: TGCGCCAGCAGCCCCGAGCAGAACACCGGGGAGCTGTTTTTT.

CDR3 sequence: CAWSASGGPDTQYF. As DNA, the CDR3 is TGTGCCTGGAGTGCTAGCGGGGGCCCAGATACGCAGTATTTT. The chain links TRBV30 to TRBJ2-3; TRBD2 agrees at 10 bases. The trim removed 1 base at V and 4 bases at J, leaving 2 bases unmatched. CDR1 and CDR2 from the germline V gene are GTSNPN and SVGIG (reference sequence). The CDR3 totals 14 residues.

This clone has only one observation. The CDR3 protein is CASSPLDSDEQYF. In DNA form, the CDR3 reads TGTGCCAGCAGCCCCCTAGACAGCGACGAGCAGTACTTC. The chain joins TRBV7-6 to TRBJ2-7; a possible D gene is TRBD1 (5 bases). The CDR3 has 13 residues. Per the germline V gene, CDR1 is SGHVS and CDR2 is FNYEAQ. Trimming cost V 5 bases and J 5 bases, with 13 bases left between them.

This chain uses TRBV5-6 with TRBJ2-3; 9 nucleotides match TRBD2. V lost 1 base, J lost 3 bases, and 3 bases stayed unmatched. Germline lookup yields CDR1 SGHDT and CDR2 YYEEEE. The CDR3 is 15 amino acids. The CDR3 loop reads CASSLSSGGTDTQYF. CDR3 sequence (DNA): TGTGCCAGCAGCTTGTCGAGCGGGGGGACAGATACGCAGTATTTT.

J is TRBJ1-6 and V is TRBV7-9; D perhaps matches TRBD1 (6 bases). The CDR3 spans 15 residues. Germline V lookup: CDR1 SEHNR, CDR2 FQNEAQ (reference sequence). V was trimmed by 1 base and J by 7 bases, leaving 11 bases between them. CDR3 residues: CASSLDTGNNSPLHF. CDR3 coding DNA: TGTGCCAGCAGCTTAGATACAGGGAACAATTCACCCCTCCACTTT.

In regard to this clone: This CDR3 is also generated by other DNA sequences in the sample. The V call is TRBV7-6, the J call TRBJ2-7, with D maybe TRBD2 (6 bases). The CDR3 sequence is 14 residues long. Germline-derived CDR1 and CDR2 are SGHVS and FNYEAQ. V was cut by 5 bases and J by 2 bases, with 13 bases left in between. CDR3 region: CASSPTLATYEQYF. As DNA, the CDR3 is TGTGCCAGCAGCCCAACCCTAGCGACCTACGAGCAGTACTTC.

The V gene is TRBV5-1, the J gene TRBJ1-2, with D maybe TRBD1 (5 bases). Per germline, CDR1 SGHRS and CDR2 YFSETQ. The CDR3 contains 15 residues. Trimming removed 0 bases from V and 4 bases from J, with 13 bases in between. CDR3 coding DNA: TGCGCCAGCAGCTTGGACTCTGGGACTGCCTATGGCTACACCTTC. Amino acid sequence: CASSLDSGTAYGYTF.

Here the CDR3 reads CASSRGQGTGEQYF. In DNA form, the CDR3 reads TGCGCCAGCAGTAGGGGACAGGGAACGGGCGAGCAGTACTTC. This chain joins TRBV5-1 and TRBJ2-7, with TRBD1 matching over 9 bases. Germline CDR1 reads SGHRS; CDR2 reads YFSETQ. The CDR3 has 14 amino acids. V lost 5 bases, J lost 6 bases, and 9 bases stayed unmatched.

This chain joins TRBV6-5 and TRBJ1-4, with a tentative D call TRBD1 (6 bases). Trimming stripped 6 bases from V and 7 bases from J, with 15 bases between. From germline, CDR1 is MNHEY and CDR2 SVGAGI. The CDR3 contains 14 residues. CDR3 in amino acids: CASRPRQGREKLFF. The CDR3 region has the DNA TGTGCCAGCAGACCCAGGCAGGGGCGTGAAAAACTGTTTTTT.

The DNA for the CDR3 is TGTGCCAGCAGCTCGACAGGGGGCGTAAACACCATATATTTT. This codes for CASSSTGGVNTIYF. The V gene is TRBV5-6, the J gene TRBJ1-3; 10 positions agree with TRBD1. Germline V gene data show CDR1 as SGHDT and CDR2 as YYEEEE. V shed 3 bases and J 6 bases; nucleotides not matched to a gene: 3. The CDR3 contains 14 residues.

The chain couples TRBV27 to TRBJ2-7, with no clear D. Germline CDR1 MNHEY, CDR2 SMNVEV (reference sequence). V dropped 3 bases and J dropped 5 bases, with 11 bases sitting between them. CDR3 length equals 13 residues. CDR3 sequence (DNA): TGTGCCAGCAGTTTGTCCCTATTTCACGAGCAGTACTTC. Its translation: CASSLSLFHEQYF.

The CDR3: CASSLSSGSHEQYF. In DNA, the CDR3 is TGTGCCAGCAGCTTATCTAGCGGGAGCCACGAGCAGTACTTC. The chain carries TRBV7-3 and TRBJ2-7; the match to TRBD2 covers 10 bases. This CDR3 region has 14 residues. Germline V gene sequence: CDR1 SGHTA, CDR2 FQGTGA. The V and J ends lost 2 bases and 5 bases, in that order; junction bases with no gene match: 3.

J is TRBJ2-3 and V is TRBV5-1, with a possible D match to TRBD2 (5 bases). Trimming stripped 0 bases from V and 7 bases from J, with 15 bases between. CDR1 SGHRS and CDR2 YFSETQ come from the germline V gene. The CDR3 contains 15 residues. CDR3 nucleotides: TGCGCCAGCAGCTTGGGCCCCATCGGGGAAAATACGCAGTATTTT. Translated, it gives CASSLGPIGENTQYF.

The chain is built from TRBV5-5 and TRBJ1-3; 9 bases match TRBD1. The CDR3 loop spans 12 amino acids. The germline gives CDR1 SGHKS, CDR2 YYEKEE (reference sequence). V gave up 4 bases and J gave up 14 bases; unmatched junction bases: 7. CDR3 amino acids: CASSQMGQGLYF. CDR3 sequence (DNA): TGTGCCAGCAGCCAAATGGGACAGGGCCTATATTTT.

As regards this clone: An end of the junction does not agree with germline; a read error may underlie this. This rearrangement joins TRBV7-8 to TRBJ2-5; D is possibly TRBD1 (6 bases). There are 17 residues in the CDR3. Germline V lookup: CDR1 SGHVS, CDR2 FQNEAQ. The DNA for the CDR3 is TGTGCCAGCAGCTTAAGGAGGACGAACAGGGACCACGAGACCCAGTACTTC. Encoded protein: CASSLRRTNRDHETQYF.

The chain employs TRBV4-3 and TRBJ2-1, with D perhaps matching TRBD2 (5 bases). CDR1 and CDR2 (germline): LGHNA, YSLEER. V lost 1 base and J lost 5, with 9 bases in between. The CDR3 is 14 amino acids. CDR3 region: CASSQGGSDNEQFF. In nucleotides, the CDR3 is TGCGCCAGCAGCCAAGGTGGTAGCGACAATGAGCAGTTCTTC.

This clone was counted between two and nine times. Here the CDR3 DNA reads TGCGCCAGCAGCCCCGACAGGGTTGGGACCGGGGAGCTGTTTTTT. This codes for CASSPDRVGTGELFF. The chain employs TRBV5-1 and TRBJ2-2, with 7 bases that match TRBD1. The CDR3 is 15 amino acids. V was clipped by 4 bases and J by 5 bases; unmatched bases: 8. From germline, CDR1 is SGHRS and CDR2 YFSETQ.